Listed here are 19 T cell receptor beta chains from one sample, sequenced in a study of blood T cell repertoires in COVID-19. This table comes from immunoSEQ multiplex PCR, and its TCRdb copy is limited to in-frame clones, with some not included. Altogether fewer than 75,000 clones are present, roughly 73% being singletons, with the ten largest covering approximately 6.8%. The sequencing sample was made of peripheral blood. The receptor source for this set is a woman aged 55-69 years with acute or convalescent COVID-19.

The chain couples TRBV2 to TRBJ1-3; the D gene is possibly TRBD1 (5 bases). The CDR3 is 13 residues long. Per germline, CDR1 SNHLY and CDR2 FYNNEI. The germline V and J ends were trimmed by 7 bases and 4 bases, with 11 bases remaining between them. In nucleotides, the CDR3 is TGTGCCAGCACCGCGACAGCCGGAAACACCATATATTTT. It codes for CASTATAGNTIYF.

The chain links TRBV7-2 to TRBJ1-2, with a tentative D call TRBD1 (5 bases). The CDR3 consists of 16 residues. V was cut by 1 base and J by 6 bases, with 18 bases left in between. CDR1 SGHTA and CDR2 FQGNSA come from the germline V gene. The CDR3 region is CASSLVPLGEVNGYTF. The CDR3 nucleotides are TGTGCCAGCAGCTTAGTCCCCTTAGGGGAAGTGAATGGCTACACCTTC.

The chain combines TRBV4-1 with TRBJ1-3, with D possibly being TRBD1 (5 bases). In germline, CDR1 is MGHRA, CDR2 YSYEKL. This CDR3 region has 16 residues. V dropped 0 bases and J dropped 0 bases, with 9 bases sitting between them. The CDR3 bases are TGCGCCAGCAGCCAAGAAGGGGTCTACTCTGGAAACACCATATATTTT. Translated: CASSQEGVYSGNTIYF.

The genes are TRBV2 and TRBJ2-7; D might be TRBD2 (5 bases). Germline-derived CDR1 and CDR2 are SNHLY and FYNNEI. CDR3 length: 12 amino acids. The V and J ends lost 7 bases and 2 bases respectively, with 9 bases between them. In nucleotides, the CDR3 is TGTGCCAGCAATTCGGGGACCTACGAGCAGTACTTC. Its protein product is CASNSGTYEQYF. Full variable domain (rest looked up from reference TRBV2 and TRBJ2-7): EPEVTQTPSHQVTQMGQEVILRCVPISNHLYFYWYRQILGQKVEFLVSFYNNEISEKSEIFDDQFSVERPDGSNFTLKIRSTKLEDSAMYFCASNSGTYEQYFGPGTRLTVT.

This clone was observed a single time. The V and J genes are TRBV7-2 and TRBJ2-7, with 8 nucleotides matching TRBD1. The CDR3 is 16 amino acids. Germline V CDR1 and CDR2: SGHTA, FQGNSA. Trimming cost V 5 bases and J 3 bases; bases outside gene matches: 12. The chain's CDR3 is CASSQVTGDGIYEQYF. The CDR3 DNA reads TGTGCCAGCAGCCAAGTGACAGGGGACGGGATCTACGAGCAGTACTTC.

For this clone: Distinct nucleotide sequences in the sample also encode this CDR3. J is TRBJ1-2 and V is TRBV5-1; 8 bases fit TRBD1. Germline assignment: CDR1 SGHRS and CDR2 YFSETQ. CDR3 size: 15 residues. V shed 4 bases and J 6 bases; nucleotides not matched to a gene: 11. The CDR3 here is CASSTTGGRGDGYTF. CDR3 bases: TGCGCCAGCAGCACAACAGGGGGGCGGGGAGATGGCTACACCTTC.

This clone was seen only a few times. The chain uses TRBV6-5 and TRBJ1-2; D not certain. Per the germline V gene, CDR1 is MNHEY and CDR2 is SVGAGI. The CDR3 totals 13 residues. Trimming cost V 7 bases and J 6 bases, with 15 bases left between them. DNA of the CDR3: TGTGCCAGCACCACGGGATATGGCGATGGCTACACCTTC. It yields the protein CASTTGYGDGYTF.

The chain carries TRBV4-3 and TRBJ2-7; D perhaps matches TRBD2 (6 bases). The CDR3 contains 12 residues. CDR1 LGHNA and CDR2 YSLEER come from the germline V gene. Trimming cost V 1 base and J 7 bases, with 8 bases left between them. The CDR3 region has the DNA TGCGCCAGCAGCCAAGGGGGGAGGGAGCAGTACTTC. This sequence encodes CASSQGGREQYF.

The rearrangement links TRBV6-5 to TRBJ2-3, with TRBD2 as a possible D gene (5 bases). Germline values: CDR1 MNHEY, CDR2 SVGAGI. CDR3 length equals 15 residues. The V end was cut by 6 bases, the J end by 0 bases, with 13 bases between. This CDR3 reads CASSLGMPSTDTQYF. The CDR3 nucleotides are TGTGCCAGCAGCCTCGGGATGCCTAGCACAGATACGCAGTATTTT.

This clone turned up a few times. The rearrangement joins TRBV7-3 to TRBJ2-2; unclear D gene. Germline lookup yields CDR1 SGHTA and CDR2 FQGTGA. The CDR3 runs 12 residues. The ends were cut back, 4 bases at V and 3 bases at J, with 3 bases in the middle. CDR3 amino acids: CASSSYTGELFF. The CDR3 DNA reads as TGTGCCAGCAGCTCTTACACCGGGGAGCTGTTTTTT.

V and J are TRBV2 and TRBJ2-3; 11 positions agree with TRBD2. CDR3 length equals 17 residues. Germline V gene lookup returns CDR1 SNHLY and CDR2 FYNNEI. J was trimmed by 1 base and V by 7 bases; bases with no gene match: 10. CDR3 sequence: CASTTGDSGGGTDTQYF. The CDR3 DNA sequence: TGTGCCAGCACCACCGGAGATAGCGGGGGGGGCACAGATACGCAGTATTTT. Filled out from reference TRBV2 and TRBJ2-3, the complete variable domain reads EPEVTQTPSHQVTQMGQEVILRCVPISNHLYFYWYRQILGQKVEFLVSFYNNEISEKSEIFDDQFSVERPDGSNFTLKIRSTKLEDSAMYFCASTTGDSGGGTDTQYFGPGTRLTVL.

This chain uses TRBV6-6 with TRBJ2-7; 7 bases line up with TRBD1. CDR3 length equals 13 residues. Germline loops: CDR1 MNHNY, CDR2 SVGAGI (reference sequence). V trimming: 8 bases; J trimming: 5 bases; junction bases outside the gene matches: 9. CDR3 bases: TGTGCCAGCGTTCGACTACAGGGGAACGAGCAGTACTTC. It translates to CASVRLQGNEQYF.

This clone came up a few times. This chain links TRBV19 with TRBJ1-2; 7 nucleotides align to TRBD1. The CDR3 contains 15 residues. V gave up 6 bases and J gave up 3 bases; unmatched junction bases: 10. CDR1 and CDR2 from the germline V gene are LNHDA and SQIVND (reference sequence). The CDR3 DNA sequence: TGTGCCAGTAGCCCCAGGGGGGTAAAGGACTATGGCTACACCTTC. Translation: CASSPRGVKDYGYTF.

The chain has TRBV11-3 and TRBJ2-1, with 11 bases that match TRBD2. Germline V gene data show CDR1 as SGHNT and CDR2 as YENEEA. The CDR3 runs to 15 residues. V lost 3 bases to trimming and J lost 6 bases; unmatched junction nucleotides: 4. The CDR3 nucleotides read TGTGCCAGCAGCTTTTTAGCGGGGGGGCCCAATGAGCAGTTCTTC. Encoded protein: CASSFLAGGPNEQFF.

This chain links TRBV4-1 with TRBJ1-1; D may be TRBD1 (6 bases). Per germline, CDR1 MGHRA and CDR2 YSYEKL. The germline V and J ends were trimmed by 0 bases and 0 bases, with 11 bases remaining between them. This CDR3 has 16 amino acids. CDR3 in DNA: TGCGCCAGCAGCCAAGATTGGACAGCGGTGAACACTGAAGCTTTCTTT. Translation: CASSQDWTAVNTEAFF.

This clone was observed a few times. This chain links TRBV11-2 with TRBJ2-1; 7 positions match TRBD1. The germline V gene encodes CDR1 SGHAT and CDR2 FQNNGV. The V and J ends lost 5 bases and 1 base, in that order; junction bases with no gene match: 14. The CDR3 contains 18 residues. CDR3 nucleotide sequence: TGTGCCAGCAGCCCGTTACCCCGATCGACAGGGTCCTACAATGAGCAGTTCTTC. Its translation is CASSPLPRSTGSYNEQFF.

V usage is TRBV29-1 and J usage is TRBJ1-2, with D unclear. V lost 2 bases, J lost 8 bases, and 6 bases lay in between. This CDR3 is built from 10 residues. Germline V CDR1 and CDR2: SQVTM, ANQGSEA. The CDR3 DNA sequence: TGCAGCGTTGAATTGGGCGGCTACACCTTC. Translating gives CSVELGGYTF.

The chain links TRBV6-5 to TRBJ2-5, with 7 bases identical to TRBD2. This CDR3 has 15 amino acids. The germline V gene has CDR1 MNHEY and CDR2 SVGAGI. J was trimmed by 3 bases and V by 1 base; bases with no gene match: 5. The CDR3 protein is CASSYLTGGKETQYF. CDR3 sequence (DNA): TGTGCCAGCAGTTACTTAACGGGGGGTAAAGAGACCCAGTACTTC.

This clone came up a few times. The CDR3 sequence is CASSATPTGKDGYTF. In nucleotides, the CDR3 is TGTGCCAGCAGCGCCACACCCACAGGGAAGGATGGCTACACCTTC. The chain links TRBV9 to TRBJ1-2, with D perhaps TRBD1 (6 bases). The V gene lost 3 bases and the J gene lost 6 bases, with 18 bases spanning the gap. In germline, CDR1 is SGDLS, CDR2 YYNGEE. The length of the CDR3 is 15 residues. Complete variable domain (other parts from reference TRBV9 and TRBJ1-2): DSGVTQTPKHLITATGQRVTLRCSPRSGDLSVYWYQQSLDQGLQFLIQYYNGEERAKGNILERFSAQQFPDLHSELNLSSLELGDSALYFCASSATPTGKDGYTFGSGTRLTVV.